This T cell receptor beta chain was sequenced during a study of T cells in Graves' hyperthyroidism and ophthalmopathy. Study-wide context: Peripheral blood specimens were obtained at initial diagnosis, prior to any treatment. Study results and caveats: The model forecast ophthalmopathy, anticipating it by a median about 7 months before onset.

This clonotype was observed a few times. Its specificity is not known. The V end was cut by 3 bases, the J end by 3 bases, with 13 bases between. There are 14 residues in the CDR3. Germline V gene sequence: CDR1 SGDLS, CDR2 YYNGEE. RNA transcripts yielded amplified TCR beta CDR3 regions. An initial round of RT-PCR targeting the TCR CDR3 relied on the HTBI primer set. TCRdb re-called the multiplex PCR reads with MiXCR, one entry per CDR3 protein. The profile covers approximately 640,000 distinct CDR3 sequences, with 15% to 20% appearing a single time and less than 4.5% taken by the ten largest. These patients, aged 18 to 65, had recently diagnosed hyperthyroidism lasting under 2 months. Isolation of PBMCs was performed on around 9.8 ml fresh peripheral blood.

This rearrangement joins TRBV9 to TRBJ2-7; no clear D gene. The sequencing sample was made of blood. This TCR came from a woman in her thirties with Graves' hyperthyroidism. Here the CDR3 reads CASSAGSPVYEQYF. The CDR3 DNA follows: TGTGCCAGCAGCGCCGGCTCACCGGTCTACGAGCAGTACTTC.